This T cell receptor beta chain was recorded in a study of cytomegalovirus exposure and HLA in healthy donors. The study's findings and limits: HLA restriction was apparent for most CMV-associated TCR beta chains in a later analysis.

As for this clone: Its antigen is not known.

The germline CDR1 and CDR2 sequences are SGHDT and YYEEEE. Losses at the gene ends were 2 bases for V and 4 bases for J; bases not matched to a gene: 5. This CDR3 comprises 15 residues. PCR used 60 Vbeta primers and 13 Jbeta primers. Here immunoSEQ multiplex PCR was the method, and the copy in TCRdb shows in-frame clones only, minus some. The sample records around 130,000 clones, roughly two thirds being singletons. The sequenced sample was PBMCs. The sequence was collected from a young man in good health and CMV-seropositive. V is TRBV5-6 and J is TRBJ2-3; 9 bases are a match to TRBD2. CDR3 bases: TGTGCCAGCAGCTTCGCGGGAGGGCCGTCAGATACGCAGTATTTT. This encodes CASSFAGGPSDTQYF.